This TCR beta chain was found in a study of blood T cells in healthy people across ages. Findings and caveats of the study: The fall in TCR beta diversity per million T cells was roughly linear with age. Donors of long life had a larger count of naive CD4+ cells and greater diversity than aged donors.

There are a few counts of this clonotype. The antigen remains unidentified. A J-beta primer mix and a sample-barcoded 5' primer were used in a second PCR of roughly 6 to 11 cycles. A template-switch adaptor containing 12 random nucleotides labeled each cDNA molecule. TCRdb passed the 5' RACE reads through MiXCR, listing each CDR3 protein once. The sample comprises 1.5 million to 2 million distinct CDR3 sequences, about 50% of which are singletons, and more than 2% rests with the top ten. Researchers isolated at least 7 million PBMCs per sample. Between the trimmed V and J ends, which lost 2 bases and 6 bases, there was a span of 10 bases. Germline V gene lookup returns CDR1 SGHVS and CDR2 FNYEAQ. The CDR3 runs to 13 residues.

The receptor was isolated from a woman between 40 and 55 years old in good health. Sequencing was performed on blood. The J gene is TRBJ1-2, the V gene TRBV7-6, with D maybe TRBD1 (6 bases). DNA for the CDR3: TGTGCCAGCAGCTTACCGGGGGCGGATGGCTACACCTTC. It translates to CASSLPGADGYTF.